The T cell receptor beta chain under discussion was sequenced for a study of CD8 T cells in ankylosing spondylitis. The CDR3 has 14 amino acids. The germline V gene has CDR1 MDHEN and CDR2 SYDVKM. The germline V and J ends were trimmed by 6 bases and 4 bases, with 15 bases remaining between them. This clonotype was counted at least ten times. TCRdb reprocessed the 5' RACE reads via MiXCR and lists one record per CDR3 protein. This sample has over 30,000 distinct CDR3 sequences, with about 10% found just once. The clonotype originates from a male donor with ankylosing spondylitis. The chain has TRBV28 and TRBJ1-2; D not resolved. Specimen: synovial fluid, either unsorted or a sorted T cell fraction (not recorded which). The CDR3 region is CASRPAVRSYGYTF. The CDR3 nucleotides are TGTGCCAGCAGGCCGGCGGTCCGGAGCTATGGCTACACCTTC.